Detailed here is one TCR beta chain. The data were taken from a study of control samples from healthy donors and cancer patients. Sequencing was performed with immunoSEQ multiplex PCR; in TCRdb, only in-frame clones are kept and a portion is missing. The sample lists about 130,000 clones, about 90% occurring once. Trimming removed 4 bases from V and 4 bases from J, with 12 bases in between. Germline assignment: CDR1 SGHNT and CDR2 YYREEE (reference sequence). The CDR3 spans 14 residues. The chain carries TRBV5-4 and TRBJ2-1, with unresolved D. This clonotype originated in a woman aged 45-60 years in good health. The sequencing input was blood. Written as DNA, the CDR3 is TGTGCCAGCAGCCCAACAGTGGGGTACAATGAGCAGTTCTTC. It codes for CASSPTVGYNEQFF. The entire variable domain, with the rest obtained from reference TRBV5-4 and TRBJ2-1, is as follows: ETGVTQSPTHLIKTRGQQVTLRCSSQSGHNTVSWYQQALGQGPQFIFQYYREEENGRGNFPPRFSGLQFPNYSSELNVNALELDDSALYLCASSPTVGYNEQFFGPGTRLTVL.